Listed here are 18 T cell receptor beta chains from one sample, sequenced in a study of T cells after yellow fever vaccination. TCRdb reprocessed the 5' RACE reads via MiXCR and lists one record per CDR3 protein. This sample has 300,000 to 450,000 distinct CDR3 sequences, with less than 9.5% found just once. The sequences come from PBMCs, collected approximately 47 days after the first yellow fever vaccination. These receptors were collected from a man younger than 35 who received the YFV17D yellow fever vaccine.

This clonotype was found a few times. Here the CDR3 DNA reads TGTGCCAGCAGCCAGAGTGGAGGGTCTCAATACGAGCAGTACGTC. It yields the protein CASSQSGGSQYEQYV. V usage is TRBV3-1 and J usage is TRBJ2-7, with D maybe TRBD2 (6 bases). Trimming cost V 3 bases and J 4 bases, with 16 bases left between them. CDR1 and CDR2 from the germline V gene are LGHDT and YNNKEL (reference sequence). The length of the CDR3 is 15 residues.

This clonotype was picked up a small number of times. This chain joins TRBV28 and TRBJ2-3; possibly TRBD2 for D (7 bases). Trimming left V 1 base short and J 2 bases short, with 13 bases between. The CDR3 is 16 amino acids. The germline gives CDR1 MDHEN, CDR2 SYDVKM. CDR3 sequence reads: CASSLSAGATTDTQYF. The CDR3 DNA sequence: TGTGCCAGCAGTTTATCCGCGGGGGCGACCACAGATACGCAGTATTTT.

V is TRBV15 and J is TRBJ2-1, with D possibly being TRBD2 (6 bases). The CDR3 is 13 residues long. V lost 0 bases and J lost 12, with 12 bases in between. CDR1 and CDR2 (germline): LNHNV, YYDKDF (reference sequence). CDR3 region: CATSRDPSGLQFF. The CDR3 coding sequence is TGTGCCACCAGCAGAGATCCCAGCGGGTTGCAGTTCTTC.

This clonotype was counted only a few times. The chain carries TRBV6-6 and TRBJ2-7, with D possibly TRBD2 on 5 matching bases. CDR3 length: 13 residues. V was pared by 5 bases and J by 2 bases, with 10 bases between. CDR1 and CDR2 from the germline V gene are MNHNY and SVGAGI (reference sequence). The DNA of the CDR3 is TGTGCCAGCAGTGGAGACTACCCCTACGAGCAGTACGTC. As protein: CASSGDYPYEQYV.

Many counts were recorded for this clonotype. The V and J genes are TRBV12-3 or TRBV12-4 and TRBJ1-6; D unclear. Trimming left V 4 bases short and J 6 bases short, with 4 bases between. The CDR3 sequence is 12 residues long. The CDR3 nucleotides are TGTGCCAGCAGTTCGGGTAATTCACCCCTCCACTTT. It specifies CASSSGNSPLHF.

The table lists this clonotype with many counts. J is TRBJ1-2 and V is TRBV10-1, with 9 bases aligning to TRBD1. Losses at the gene ends were 3 bases for V and 7 bases for J; bases not matched to a gene: 3. The germline gives CDR1 WNHNN, CDR2 SYGVQD (reference sequence). The length of the CDR3 is 13 residues. CDR3 residues: CASSEQGARGYTF. The CDR3 DNA reads TGCGCCAGCAGTGAACAGGGGGCGCGTGGCTACACCTTC.

This rearrangement joins TRBV9 to TRBJ2-7, with D perhaps being TRBD1 or TRBD2 (6 bases each). Trimming took off 3 bases at V and 0 bases at J, with 10 bases between the two ends. The CDR3 loop spans 14 amino acids. Germline V gene sequence: CDR1 SGDLS, CDR2 YYNGEE. CDR3 residues: CASSEGGFSYEQYF. CDR3 in DNA: TGTGCCAGCAGCGAGGGGGGCTTCTCCTACGAGCAGTACTTC.

This rearrangement joins TRBV7-3 to TRBJ2-1, with 9 bases aligning to TRBD2. The CDR3 is made up of 16 amino acids. Germline loops: CDR1 SGHTA, CDR2 FQGTGA. Trimming at V came to 1 base and at J to 4 bases, leaving 5 bases not matched to a gene. The CDR3 reads CASSLRERGAYNEQFF. The CDR3 region has the DNA TGTGCCAGCAGCTTAAGGGAGCGGGGGGCGTACAATGAGCAGTTCTTC. Drawing the rest from reference TRBV7-3 and TRBJ2-1, the complete variable domain is GAGVSQTPSNKVTEKGKYVELRCDPISGHTALYWYRQSLGQGPEFLIYFQGTGAADDSGLPNDRFFAVRPEGSVSTLKIQRTERGDSAVYLCASSLRERGAYNEQFFGPGTRLTVL.

There are a few counts of this clonotype. The CDR3 region has the DNA TGTGCCAGCAGCTTAATGATTCGCGACAATGAGCAGTTCTTC. This encodes CASSLMIRDNEQFF. The chain combines TRBV7-2 with TRBJ2-1; the D is unclear. The CDR3 sequence is 14 residues long. Germline assignment: CDR1 SGHTA and CDR2 FQGNSA. Trimming shortened V by 2 bases and J by 5 bases, and 10 bases separated the two germline ends.

This clonotype was seen only a few times. This chain uses TRBV5-1 with TRBJ2-2; tentative D call: TRBD2 (5 bases). This CDR3 spans 12 amino acids. With 5 bases removed from V and 3 bases from J, the gap between germline ends came to 5 bases. Germline V gives CDR1 SGHRS, CDR2 YFSETQ. CDR3 sequence (DNA): TGCGCCAGCAGACTAGACACCGGGGAGCTGTTTTTT. Protein product: CASRLDTGELFF.

This chain connects TRBV12-3 or TRBV12-4 to TRBJ2-5; D is possibly TRBD1 (5 bases). The CDR3 is made up of 17 amino acids. Trimming cost V 0 bases and J 1 base, with 15 bases left between them. CDR3 residues: CASSLAARVRIQETQYF. CDR3 nucleotides: TGTGCCAGCAGTTTAGCGGCCAGGGTTCGAATCCAAGAGACCCAGTACTTC.

This clonotype was found a few times. The rearrangement joins TRBV4-1 to TRBJ2-2; 9 bases map to TRBD2. Germline V gene data show CDR1 as MGHRA and CDR2 as YSYEKL. The CDR3 totals 17 residues. With V trimmed by 3 bases and J by 0 bases, 5 bases remained unmatched. The CDR3 nucleotides are TGCGCCAGCAGCCATAACCTAGCGGGGACGAACACCGGGGAGCTGTTTTTT. This codes for CASSHNLAGTNTGELFF.

A few counts support this clonotype. The CDR3 is CASSKGGGRNTQYF. CDR3 nucleotides: TGTGCCAGCAGTAAGGGGGGGGGCCGAAATACGCAGTATTTT. V usage is TRBV12-3 or TRBV12-4 and J usage is TRBJ2-3; the D gene is possibly TRBD2 (7 bases). Trimming shortened V by 5 bases and J by 7 bases, and 16 bases separated the two germline ends. This CDR3 comprises 14 residues.

Only a few counts were recorded for this clonotype. V usage is TRBV5-4 and J usage is TRBJ2-3; TRBD1 matches 12 bases. CDR3 length equals 15 residues. The V gene end was trimmed by 2 bases and the J gene end by 7 bases; junction bases not matched to a gene: 5. The germline gives CDR1 SGHNT, CDR2 YYREEE (reference sequence). The CDR3 loop reads CASSLGDRGPNTQYF. CDR3 nucleotide sequence: TGTGCCAGCAGCTTAGGGGACAGGGGGCCGAATACGCAGTATTTT.

The chain links TRBV7-8 to TRBJ2-5; TRBD1 agrees at 9 bases. Germline lookup yields CDR1 SGHVS and CDR2 FQNEAQ. J lost 3 bases, V lost 5 bases, and 7 bases had no gene match. The CDR3 runs 15 residues. CDR3: CASSRDRAREETQYF. CDR3 DNA: TGTGCCAGCAGCCGGGACAGGGCGAGGGAAGAGACCCAGTACTTC.

The chain employs TRBV6-1 and TRBJ1-1; no firm D call. The length of the CDR3 is 14 residues. Germline-derived CDR1 and CDR2 are MNHNS and SASEGT. Trimming removed 4 bases at V and 2 bases at J, with 11 bases between. CDR3 sequence reads: CASSAFGSNTEAFF. The CDR3, as DNA: TGTGCCAGCAGTGCTTTCGGCTCAAACACTGAAGCTTTCTTT.

In this sample, this clonotype turned up a few times. The rearrangement uses TRBV29-1 and TRBJ2-7; 8 bases agree with TRBD2. The V gene's germline CDR1 is SQVTM and CDR2 ANQGSEA. This CDR3 is 13 amino acids long. V dropped 5 bases and J dropped 2; count of bases not matched to a gene: 5. Here the CDR3 reads CSVPSGGAYEQYF. The CDR3 coding sequence is TGCAGCGTTCCGTCCGGGGGGGCCTACGAGCAGTACTTC.

In its sample, this clonotype was seen a few times. The CDR3 is CASSLGGQGYNEQFF. The CDR3 nucleotides read TGCGCCAGCAGCTTGGGGGGACAGGGGTACAATGAGCAGTTCTTC. The chain has TRBV5-1 and TRBJ2-1; TRBD1 aligns across 10 bases. The CDR3 consists of 15 residues. The junction had 1 base not matched to a gene; V was cut back by 0 bases and J by 4 bases. CDR1 is SGHRS and CDR2 is YFSETQ in the germline V gene.